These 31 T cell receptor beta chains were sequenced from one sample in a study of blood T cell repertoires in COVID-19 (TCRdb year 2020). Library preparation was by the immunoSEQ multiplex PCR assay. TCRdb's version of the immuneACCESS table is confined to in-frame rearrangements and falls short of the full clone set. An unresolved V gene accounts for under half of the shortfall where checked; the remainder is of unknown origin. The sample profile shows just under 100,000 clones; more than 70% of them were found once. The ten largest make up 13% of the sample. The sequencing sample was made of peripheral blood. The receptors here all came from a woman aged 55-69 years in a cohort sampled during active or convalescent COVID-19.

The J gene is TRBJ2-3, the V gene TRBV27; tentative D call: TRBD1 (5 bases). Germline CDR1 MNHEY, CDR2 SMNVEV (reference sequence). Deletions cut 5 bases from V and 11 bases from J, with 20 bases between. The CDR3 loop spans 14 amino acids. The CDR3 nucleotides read TGTGCCAGCAGTAGCCGCCTCTGGGGCGAGAAGCAGTATTTT. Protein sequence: CASSSRLWGEKQYF.

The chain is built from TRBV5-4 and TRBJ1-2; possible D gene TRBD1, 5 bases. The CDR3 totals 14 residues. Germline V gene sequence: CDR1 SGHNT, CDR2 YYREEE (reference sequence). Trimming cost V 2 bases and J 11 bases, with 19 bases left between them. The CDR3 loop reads CASSLRGLTELYTF. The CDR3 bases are TGTGCCAGCAGCTTAAGGGGTCTGACAGAGCTTTACACCTTC.

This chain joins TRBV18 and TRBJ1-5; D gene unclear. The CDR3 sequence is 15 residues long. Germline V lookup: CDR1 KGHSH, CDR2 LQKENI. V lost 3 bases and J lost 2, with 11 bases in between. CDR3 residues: CASSPTFEGNQPQHF. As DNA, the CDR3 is TGTGCCAGCTCACCGACTTTTGAGGGCAATCAGCCCCAGCATTTT.

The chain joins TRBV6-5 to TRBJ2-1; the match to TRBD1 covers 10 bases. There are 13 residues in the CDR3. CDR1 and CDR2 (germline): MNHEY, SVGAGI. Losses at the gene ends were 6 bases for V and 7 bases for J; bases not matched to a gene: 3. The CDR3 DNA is TGTGCCAGCAGGCGACAGGGGGCGAATGAGCAGTTCTTC. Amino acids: CASRRQGANEQFF.

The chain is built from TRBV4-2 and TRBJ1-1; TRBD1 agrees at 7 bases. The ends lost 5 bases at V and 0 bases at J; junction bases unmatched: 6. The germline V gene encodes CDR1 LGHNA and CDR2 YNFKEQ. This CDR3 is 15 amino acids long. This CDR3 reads CASSYGTVLNTEAFF. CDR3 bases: TGTGCCAGCAGCTACGGGACAGTCTTGAACACTGAAGCTTTCTTT.

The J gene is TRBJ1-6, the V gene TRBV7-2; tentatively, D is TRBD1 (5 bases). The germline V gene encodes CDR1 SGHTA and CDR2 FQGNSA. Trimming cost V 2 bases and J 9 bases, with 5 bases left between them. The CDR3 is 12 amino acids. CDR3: CASSLRGSPLHF. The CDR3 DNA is TGTGCCAGCAGCTTAAGGGGTTCACCCCTCCACTTT.

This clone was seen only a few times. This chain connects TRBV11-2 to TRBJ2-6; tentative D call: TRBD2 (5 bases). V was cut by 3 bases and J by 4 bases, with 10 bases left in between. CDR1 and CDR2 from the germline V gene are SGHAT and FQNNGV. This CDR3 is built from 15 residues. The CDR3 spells CASSFTRTGANVLTF. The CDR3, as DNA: TGTGCCAGCAGCTTCACTAGAACCGGGGCCAACGTCCTGACTTTC.

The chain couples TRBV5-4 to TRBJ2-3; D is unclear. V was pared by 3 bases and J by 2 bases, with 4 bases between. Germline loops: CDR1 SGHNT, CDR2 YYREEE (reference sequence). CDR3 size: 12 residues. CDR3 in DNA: TGTGCCAGCAGCTCCTACACAGATACGCAGTATTTT. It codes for CASSSYTDTQYF. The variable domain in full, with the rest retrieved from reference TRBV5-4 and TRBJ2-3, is ETGVTQSPTHLIKTRGQQVTLRCSSQSGHNTVSWYQQALGQGPQFIFQYYREEENGRGNFPPRFSGLQFPNYSSELNVNALELDDSALYLCASSSYTDTQYFGPGTRLTVL.

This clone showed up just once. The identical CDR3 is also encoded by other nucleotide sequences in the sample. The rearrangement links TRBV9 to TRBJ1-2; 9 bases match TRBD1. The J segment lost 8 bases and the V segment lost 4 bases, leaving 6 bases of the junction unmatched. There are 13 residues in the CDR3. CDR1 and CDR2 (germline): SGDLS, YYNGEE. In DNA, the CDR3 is TGTGCCAGCAGCTTACGACAGGGGGGCGGCTACACCTTC. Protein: CASSLRQGGGYTF.

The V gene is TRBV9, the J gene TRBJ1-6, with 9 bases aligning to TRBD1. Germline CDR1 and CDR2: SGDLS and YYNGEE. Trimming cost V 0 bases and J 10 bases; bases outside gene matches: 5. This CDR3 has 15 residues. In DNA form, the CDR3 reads TGTGCCAGCAGCGTAGGGACAGGGGAGTTGTCACCCCTCCACTTT. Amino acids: CASSVGTGELSPLHF.

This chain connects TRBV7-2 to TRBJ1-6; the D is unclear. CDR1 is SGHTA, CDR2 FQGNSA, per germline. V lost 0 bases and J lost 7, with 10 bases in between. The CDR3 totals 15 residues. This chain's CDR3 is CASSLALDWNSPLHF. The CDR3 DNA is TGTGCCAGCAGCTTAGCGCTAGACTGGAATTCACCCCTCCACTTT.

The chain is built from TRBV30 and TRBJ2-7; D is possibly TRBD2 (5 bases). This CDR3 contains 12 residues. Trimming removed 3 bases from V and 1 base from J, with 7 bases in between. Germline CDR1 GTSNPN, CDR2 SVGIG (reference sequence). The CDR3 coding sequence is TGTGCCTGGAGGAGCGGTTCCTACGAGCAGTACTTC. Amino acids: CAWRSGSYEQYF.

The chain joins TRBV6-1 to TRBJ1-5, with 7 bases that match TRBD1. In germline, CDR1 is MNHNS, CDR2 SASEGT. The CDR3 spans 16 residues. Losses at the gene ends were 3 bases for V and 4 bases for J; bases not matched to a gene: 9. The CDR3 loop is CASSDSGTVGNQPQHF. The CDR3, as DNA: TGTGCCAGCAGTGATTCTGGGACAGTAGGGAATCAGCCCCAGCATTTT.

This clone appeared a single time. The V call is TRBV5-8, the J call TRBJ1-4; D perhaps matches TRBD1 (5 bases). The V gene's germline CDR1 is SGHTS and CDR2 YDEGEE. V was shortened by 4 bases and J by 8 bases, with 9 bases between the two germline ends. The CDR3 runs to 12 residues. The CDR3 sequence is CASSQGLEKLFF. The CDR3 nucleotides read TGTGCCAGCAGCCAGGGTTTGGAAAAACTGTTTTTT.

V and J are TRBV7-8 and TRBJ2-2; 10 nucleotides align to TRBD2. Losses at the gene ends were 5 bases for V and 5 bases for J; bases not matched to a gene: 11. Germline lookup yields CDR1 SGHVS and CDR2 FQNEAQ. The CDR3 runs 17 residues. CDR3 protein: CASSRAGGPQWTGELFF. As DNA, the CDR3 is TGTGCCAGCAGCCGAGCGGGAGGGCCGCAATGGACCGGGGAGCTGTTTTTT.

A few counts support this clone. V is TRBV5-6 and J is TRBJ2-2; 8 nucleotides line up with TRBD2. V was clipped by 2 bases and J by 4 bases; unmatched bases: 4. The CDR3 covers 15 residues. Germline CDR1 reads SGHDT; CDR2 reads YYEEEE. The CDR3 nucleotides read TGTGCCAGCAGCTTCACCGGGACTAGCACCGGGGAGCTGTTTTTT. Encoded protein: CASSFTGTSTGELFF.

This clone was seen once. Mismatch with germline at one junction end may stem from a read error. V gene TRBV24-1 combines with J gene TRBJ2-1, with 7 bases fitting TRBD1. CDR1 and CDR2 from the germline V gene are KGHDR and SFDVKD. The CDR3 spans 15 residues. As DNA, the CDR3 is TGTGCCACTAGTGAGACAAGGGGGCTCTACAATGAGCAGTTCTTC. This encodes CATSETRGLYNEQFF.

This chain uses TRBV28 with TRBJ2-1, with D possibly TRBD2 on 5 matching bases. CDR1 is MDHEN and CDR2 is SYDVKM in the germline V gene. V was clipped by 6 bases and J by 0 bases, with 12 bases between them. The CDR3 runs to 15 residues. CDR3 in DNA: TGTGCCAGCAGCGTTGCGGCGGGCTCCTACAATGAGCAGTTCTTC. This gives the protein CASSVAAGSYNEQFF.

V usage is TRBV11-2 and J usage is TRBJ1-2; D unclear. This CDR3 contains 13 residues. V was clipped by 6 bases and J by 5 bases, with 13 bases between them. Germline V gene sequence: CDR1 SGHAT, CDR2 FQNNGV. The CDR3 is CASSLNPVYGYTF. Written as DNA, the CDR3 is TGTGCCAGCAGTCTTAATCCAGTATATGGCTACACCTTC.

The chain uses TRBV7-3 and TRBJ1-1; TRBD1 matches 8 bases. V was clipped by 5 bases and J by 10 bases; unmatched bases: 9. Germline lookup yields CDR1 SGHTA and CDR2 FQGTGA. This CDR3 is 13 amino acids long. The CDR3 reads CASSPQPGTGAFF. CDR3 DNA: TGTGCCAGCAGCCCCCAACCCGGGACAGGAGCTTTCTTT. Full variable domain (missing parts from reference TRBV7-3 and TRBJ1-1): GAGVSQTPSNKVTEKGKYVELRCDPISGHTALYWYRQSLGQGPEFLIYFQGTGAADDSGLPNDRFFAVRPEGSVSTLKIQRTERGDSAVYLCASSPQPGTGAFFGQGTRLTVV.

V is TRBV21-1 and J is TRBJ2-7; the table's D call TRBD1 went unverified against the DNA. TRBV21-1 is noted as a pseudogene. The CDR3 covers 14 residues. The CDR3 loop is CARSLGTGDYEQYF. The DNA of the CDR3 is TGTGCCAGAAGCTTAGGGACAGGGGATTACGAGCAGTACTTC.

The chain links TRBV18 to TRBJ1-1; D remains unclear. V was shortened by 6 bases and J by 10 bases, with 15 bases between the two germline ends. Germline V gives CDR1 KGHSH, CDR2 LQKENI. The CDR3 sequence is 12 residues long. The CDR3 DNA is TGTGCCAGCTCCCTGGCGGAAAGGCGAGCTTTCTTT. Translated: CASSLAERRAFF.

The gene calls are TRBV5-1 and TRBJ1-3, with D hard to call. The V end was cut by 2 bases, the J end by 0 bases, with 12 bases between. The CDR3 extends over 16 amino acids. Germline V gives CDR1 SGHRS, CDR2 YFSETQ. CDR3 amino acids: CASSFGSLYSGNTIYF. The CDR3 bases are TGCGCCAGCAGCTTTGGGAGTTTGTACTCTGGAAACACCATATATTTT.

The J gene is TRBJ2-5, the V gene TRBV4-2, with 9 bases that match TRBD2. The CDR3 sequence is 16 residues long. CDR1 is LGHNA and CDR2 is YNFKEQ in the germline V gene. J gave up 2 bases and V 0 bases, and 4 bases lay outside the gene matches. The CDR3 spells CASSQDRSGGQETQYF. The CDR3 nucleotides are TGTGCCAGCAGCCAAGATAGAAGCGGGGGGCAAGAGACCCAGTACTTC.

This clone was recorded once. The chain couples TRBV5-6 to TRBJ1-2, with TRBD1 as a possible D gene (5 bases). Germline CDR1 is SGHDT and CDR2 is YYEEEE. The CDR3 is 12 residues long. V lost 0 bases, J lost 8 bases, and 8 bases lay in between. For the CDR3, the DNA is TGTGCCAGCAGCTTGGCGGAGGGGGGCTACACCTTC. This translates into CASSLAEGGYTF.

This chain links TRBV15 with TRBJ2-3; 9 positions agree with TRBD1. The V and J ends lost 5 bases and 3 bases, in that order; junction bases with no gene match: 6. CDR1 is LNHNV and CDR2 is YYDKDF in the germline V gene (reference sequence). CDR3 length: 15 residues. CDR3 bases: TGTGCCACCAGCTCTCGACAGGGGGGAACAGATACGCAGTATTTT. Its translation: CATSSRQGGTDTQYF. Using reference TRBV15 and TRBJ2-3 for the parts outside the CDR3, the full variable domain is DAMVIQNPRYQVTQFGKPVTLSCSQTLNHNVMYWYQQKSSQAPKLLFHYYDKDFNNEADTPDNFQSRRPNTSFCFLDIRSPGLGDTAMYLCATSSRQGGTDTQYFGPGTRLTVL.

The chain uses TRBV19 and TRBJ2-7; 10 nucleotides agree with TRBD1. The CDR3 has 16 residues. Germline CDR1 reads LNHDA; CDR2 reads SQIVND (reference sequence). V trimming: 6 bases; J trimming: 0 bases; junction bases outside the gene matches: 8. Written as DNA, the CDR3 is TGTGCCAGTAGGACTTCCGGGACAGGGGTCTCCTACGAGCAGTACTTC. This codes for CASRTSGTGVSYEQYF. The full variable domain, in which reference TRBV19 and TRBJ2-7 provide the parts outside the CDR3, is DGGITQSPKYLFRKEGQNVTLSCEQNLNHDAMYWYRQDPGQGLRLIYYSQIVNDFQKGDIAEGYSVSREKKESFPLTVTSAQKNPTAFYLCASRTSGTGVSYEQYFGPGTRLTVT.

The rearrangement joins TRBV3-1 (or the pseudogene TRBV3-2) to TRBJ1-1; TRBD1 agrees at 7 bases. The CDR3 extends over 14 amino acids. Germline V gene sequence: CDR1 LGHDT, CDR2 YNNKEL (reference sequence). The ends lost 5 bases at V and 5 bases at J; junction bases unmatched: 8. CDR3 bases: TGTGCCAGCAGCGAGCACAGGGGAAGTACTGAAGCTTTCTTT. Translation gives CASSEHRGSTEAFF.

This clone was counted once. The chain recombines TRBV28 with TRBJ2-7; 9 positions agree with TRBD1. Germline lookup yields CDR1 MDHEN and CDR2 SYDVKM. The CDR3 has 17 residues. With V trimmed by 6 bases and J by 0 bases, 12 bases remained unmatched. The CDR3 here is CASSSSHRGPISYEQYF. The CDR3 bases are TGTGCCAGCAGCTCCTCACACAGGGGGCCTATCTCCTACGAGCAGTACTTC.

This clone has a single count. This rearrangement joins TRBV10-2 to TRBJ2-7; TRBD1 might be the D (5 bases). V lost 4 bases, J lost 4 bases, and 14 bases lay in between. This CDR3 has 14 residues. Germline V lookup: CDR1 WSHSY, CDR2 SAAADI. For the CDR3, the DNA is TGCGCCAGCAGTGCTTTCGAAAGGGGTTACGAGCAGTACTTC. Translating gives CASSAFERGYEQYF.

DNA for the CDR3: TGTGCCAGCAGGCCAGGGGGCCGGGAGCAGTACTTC. Its protein product is CASRPGGREQYF. The V and J genes are TRBV28 and TRBJ2-7; 8 bases agree with TRBD1. Germline V CDR1 and CDR2: MDHEN, SYDVKM. CDR3 length: 12 residues. After removal of 6 bases from V and 7 bases from J, the junction contained 5 bases not matched to a gene.